What follows describes a single T cell receptor beta chain. These data are taken from a study of blood T cell repertoires in COVID-19. Germline assignment: CDR1 SGHKS and CDR2 YYEKEE (reference sequence). The V gene end was trimmed by 4 bases and the J gene end by 5 bases; junction bases not matched to a gene: 6. This CDR3 region has 15 residues. Assay: immunoSEQ multiplex PCR; the TCRdb copy retains only in-frame clones and omits some. The table records some 45,000 clones, over 90% of them present only once. The gene calls are TRBV5-5 and TRBJ2-5, with 12 bases that match TRBD2. The sequencing sample was made of peripheral blood. This TCR came from a man aged 55-75 years with COVID-19, enrolled during active disease. The CDR3 DNA sequence: TGTGCCAGCAGCCCCCGGGGGACTAGCGGGGAGACCCAGTACTTC. Amino acid sequence: CASSPRGTSGETQYF.